These T cell receptor beta chains were read from a single sample in a study of identical twins. TCRdb reprocessed the 5' RACE reads with MiXCR, giving one entry per CDR3 protein. This sample has 420,000 or so distinct CDR3 sequences; 15% to 20% occur once, and the top ten carry around 10%. The sequenced sample consisted of naive T cells sorted from blood. These receptors were collected from a man aged 50-60 years in good health. Both conserved end residues are part of each CDR3. Each record gives: J gene, clone size, D gene, V gene, CDR3 DNA, CDR3 protein. A D gene is named only where the DNA matches it firmly. Clone size is given for some rows only: seen once, a few or many times, or a class if the clone is expanded.

>TRBJ2-3|-|-|TRBV19
TGTGCCAGTAGTCTCCGACACAGCACAGATACGCAGTATTTT
CASSLRHSTDTQYF
>TRBJ2-5|-|TRBD2|TRBV29-1
TGCAGCGTTGCCGGACTAGCTCGAGAGACCCAGTACTTC
CSVAGLARETQYF
>TRBJ2-1|many|-|TRBV6-2/TRBV6-3
TGTGCCAGCAGTCCCGGGACCTGGGCTTTCTTC
CASSPGTWAFF
>TRBJ1-1|many|-|TRBV4-1
TGCGCCAGCAGCCCGGAGCGTCTGAACACTGAAGCTTTCTTT
CASSPERLNTEAFF
>TRBJ1-2|many|-|TRBV5-1
TGCGCCAGCAGACGGAACAACTATGGCTACACCTTC
CASRRNNYGYTF
>TRBJ2-3|-|TRBD2|TRBV9
TGTGCCAGCAGCCCACCGGGGGGGTCGAGTACGCAGTATTTT
CASSPPGGSSTQYF
>TRBJ2-2|few|-|TRBV11-2
TGTGCCAGCAGCTTAGTGTCAGGGGTCACCGGGGAGCTGTTTTTT
CASSLVSGVTGELFF
>TRBJ2-3|few|-|TRBV6-5
TGTGCCAGCAGTTACTCGCCGGGGGTCGGGAATACGCAGTATTTT
CASSYSPGVGNTQYF
>TRBJ1-2|-|TRBD1|TRBV20-1
TGCAGTGCTATCGACAGGGGGGACTATGGCTACACCTTC
CSAIDRGDYGYTF
>TRBJ2-7|once|-|TRBV15
TGTGCCACCAGCAGAGAGGGTCGGGTCGGGGAGCAGTACTTC
CATSREGRVGEQYF
>TRBJ2-7|-|-|TRBV11-2
TGTGCCAGCAGCTCAGACCTCATTCGACAGGTAGCGAAGCAGTACTTC
CASSSDLIRQVAKQYF
>TRBJ2-3|few|TRBD1|TRBV11-2
TGTGCCAGCAGCACGCCGGGACAGGGAGATCGGAATTCTCCAGATACGCAGTATTTT
CASSTPGQGDRNSPDTQYF
>TRBJ1-2|-|-|TRBV20-1
TGCAGTGCTAATTCCGGGACAAACTATGGCTACACCTTC
CSANSGTNYGYTF
>TRBJ2-7|-|-|TRBV3-1
TGTGCCAGCAGCCAAGGTCCGGGCTCCTACGAGCAGTACTTC
CASSQGPGSYEQYF
>TRBJ2-1|-|-|TRBV27
TGTGCCACCCGTGCAGGGACGGGGCTAGCTTACAATGAGCAGTTCTTC
CATRAGTGLAYNEQFF
>TRBJ2-7|-|-|TRBV14
TGTGCCAGCAGCCAAGAGGGTAGAAAGTACGAGCAGTACTTC
CASSQEGRKYEQYF
>TRBJ2-1|few|-|TRBV5-1
TGCGCCAGCAGCACCCTCCCTAGCAATGAGCAGTTCTTC
CASSTLPSNEQFF
>TRBJ2-2|-|-|TRBV29-1
TGCAGCGCCACACGGGGGAAATACACCGGGGAGCTGTTTTTT
CSATRGKYTGELFF
>TRBJ2-5|few|-|TRBV20-1
TGCAGTGCCAACCGGGGCTCCGGAGGAGAGACCCAGTACTTC
CSANRGSGGETQYF
>TRBJ2-3|many|-|TRBV6-1
TGTGCCAGCAGGAGGGGGTTGAGCACAGATACGCAGTATTTT
CASRRGLSTDTQYF
>TRBJ2-1|-|-|TRBV29-1
TGCAGCGTTGAAAGTGCTAACAGGAATGAGCAGTTCTTC
CSVESANRNEQFF
>TRBJ1-2|many|TRBD1|TRBV27
TGTGCCAGCAGTTTATGGGCAGGGGGGACTTTCTATGGCTACACCTTC
CASSLWAGGTFYGYTF
>TRBJ1-1|-|-|TRBV7-2
TGTGCCAGCAGCTTACACATGGGCACTGAAGCTTTCTTT
CASSLHMGTEAFF
>TRBJ1-2|few|-|TRBV20-1
TGCAGTGCTAGAGATCCAGGCATCTATGGCTACACCTTC
CSARDPGIYGYTF
>TRBJ2-3|-|-|TRBV27
TGTGCCAGCATTCCGCGTGGCACAGATACGCAGTATTTT
CASIPRGTDTQYF
>TRBJ2-1|few|TRBD2|TRBV6-1
TGTGCCAGCAGCCAGACTAGCGGGAGTTCTTTTTCCTCCTACAATGAGCAGTTCTTC
CASSQTSGSSFSSYNEQFF
>TRBJ2-7|many|TRBD1|TRBV20-1
TGCAGTGCTAGAGCTAGACAGGGATGGGGCTCCTACGAGCAGTACTTC
CSARARQGWGSYEQYF
>TRBJ2-5|many|-|TRBV29-1
TGCAGCGTCGGAGGGATAGAGACCCAGTACTTC
CSVGGIETQYF
>TRBJ2-3|many|-|TRBV10-3
TGTGCCATCAGTGAGAGCGACTACACAGATACGCAGTATTTT
CAISESDYTDTQYF
>TRBJ2-5|-|TRBD2|TRBV4-2
TGTGCCAGCAGCTGGGGACTAGCGGCACAAGAGACCCAGTACTTC
CASSWGLAAQETQYF
>TRBJ2-1|-|TRBD2|TRBV20-1
TGCAGTGCTAGATTAGCGGGAAGGACAAACTCCTACAATGAGCAGTTCTTC
CSARLAGRTNSYNEQFF
>TRBJ2-1|few|TRBD1|TRBV5-1
TGCGCCAGCAGCTTACAGGGGGGCGCGGGAAATGAGCAGTTCTTC
CASSLQGGAGNEQFF
>TRBJ2-3|few|-|TRBV29-1
TGCAGCGTTAGGGGGAGAAGCACAGATACGCAGTATTTT
CSVRGRSTDTQYF
>TRBJ2-1|few|-|TRBV10-3
TGTGCCATCGGGGGCCCGGAGGTACGTTTCAATGAGCAGTTCTTC
CAIGGPEVRFNEQFF
>TRBJ2-4|few|-|TRBV7-9
TGTGCCAGCAGCTCTTCGGACAGCGGCCTAGCCAAAAACATTCAGTACTTC
CASSSSDSGLAKNIQYF
>TRBJ2-5|-|-|TRBV5-1
TGCGCCAGCAGCTTGAATCGGGGGATGCAAGAGACCCAGTACTTC
CASSLNRGMQETQYF
>TRBJ2-3|many|-|TRBV2
TGTGCCAGCAAGCCAAGCTCAGGCGTCACAGATACGCAGTATTTT
CASKPSSGVTDTQYF
>TRBJ2-7|many|-|TRBV4-1
TGCGCCAGCAGCCAAACTTATTGGGACGAGCAGTACTTC
CASSQTYWDEQYF
>TRBJ1-1|few|-|TRBV5-1
TGCGCCAGCAGCTTGGGGACCGGGACACCGAACACTGAAGCTTTCTTT
CASSLGTGTPNTEAFF
>TRBJ2-7|-|TRBD1|TRBV5-4
TGTGCCAGCAGCCCCGAGACAGGGGTTTCCTACGAGCAGTACTTC
CASSPETGVSYEQYF
>TRBJ2-6|-|-|TRBV10-3
TGTGCCATCAGGGGACCCGATGACTTTTTGAGTCCCGGGGCCAACGTCCTGACTTTC
CAIRGPDDFLSPGANVLTF
>TRBJ2-7|few|TRBD2|TRBV4-3
TGCGCCAGCAGCCCCGGGACTAGCGGAACACGGGGGGGCTACGAGCAGTACTTC
CASSPGTSGTRGGYEQYF
>TRBJ2-7|many|-|TRBV4-2
TGTGCCAGCAGCGCGCCCGGCTCCTACGAGCAGTACTTC
CASSAPGSYEQYF
>TRBJ2-1|few|-|TRBV20-1
TGCAGTGCTAGCAACCGCATGGATGAGCAGTTCTTC
CSASNRMDEQFF
>TRBJ1-6|many|TRBD1|TRBV7-2
TGTGCCAGCAGCTTGTTTACAGGGGTTATAGGGTCACCCCTCCACTTT
CASSLFTGVIGSPLHF
>TRBJ2-1|few|TRBD2|TRBV20-1
TGCAGTGCTAGCGGGACTAGCGGGAGGAATGAGCAGTTCTTC
CSASGTSGRNEQFF
>TRBJ1-2|many|-|TRBV5-1
TGCGCCAGCAGCTGGGCGTCAGGGAGCGGGTATGGCTACACCTTC
CASSWASGSGYGYTF
>TRBJ1-6|-|-|TRBV9
TGTGCCAGCAGCGGCACAGGGTACGATTCACCCCTCCACTTT
CASSGTGYDSPLHF
>TRBJ2-6|few|-|TRBV15
TGTGCCACCAGCAGAGGAACTGGGGCCAACGTCCTGACTTTC
CATSRGTGANVLTF
>TRBJ2-1|few|-|TRBV6-2/TRBV6-3
TGTGCCAGCAGTGGGGGGCCGGGATCCTACAATGAGCAGTTCTTC
CASSGGPGSYNEQFF
>TRBJ1-2|many|TRBD1|TRBV20-1
TGCAGTGCCAAAACCGGGACAGGGGACTCTAAGGGGTATGGCTACACCTTC
CSAKTGTGDSKGYGYTF
>TRBJ1-5|few|-|TRBV6-2/TRBV6-3
TGTGCCAGCAGGGACATTAGCAATCAGCCCCAGCATTTT
CASRDISNQPQHF
>TRBJ2-7|few|-|TRBV5-1
TGCGCCAGCAGCTTGGTTGGACAGCTTGAATACGAGCAGTACTTC
CASSLVGQLEYEQYF
>TRBJ2-6|-|-|TRBV10-3
TGTGCCATCAGTGAGTCTAGGGGGGCCAACGTCCTGACTTTC
CAISESRGANVLTF
>TRBJ1-1|few|TRBD1|TRBV29-1
TGCAGCGGACAGGGGAACACTGAAGCTTTCTTT
CSGQGNTEAFF
>TRBJ2-5|-|-|TRBV7-9
TGTGCCAGCAGCCCGCGGACAGCCCAAGAGACCCAGTACTTC
CASSPRTAQETQYF
>TRBJ1-2|many|-|TRBV7-2
TGTGCCAGCAGCTTAGCAGGGGCGCGGGGCTACACCTTC
CASSLAGARGYTF
>TRBJ2-1|-|TRBD2|TRBV20-1
TGCAGTGCTTTAGCGGGAGGGGCATACAATGAGCAGTTCTTC
CSALAGGAYNEQFF
>TRBJ2-7|few|TRBD2|TRBV6-5
TGTGCCAGCAGTTTTTTAATAGCGGGAGGGCCGGGGGAGCAGTACTTC
CASSFLIAGGPGEQYF